These 18 T cell receptor beta chains came from one sample sequenced in a study of blood T cell repertoires in COVID-19. Sequenced by immunoSEQ multiplex PCR; TCRdb stores in-frame clones only, minus some. The sample consists of approximately 250,000 clones, 88% of them appearing once. Sequenced: PBMCs or T cells enriched from blood (not recorded which). The receptors originated from a woman aged 55-69 years in a cohort exposed to, infected with or recovered from COVID-19 (not recorded which).

The chain joins TRBV29-1 to TRBJ2-5; D remains ambiguous. The CDR3 covers 11 residues. Germline V CDR1 and CDR2: SQVTM, ANQGSEA. In nucleotides, the CDR3 is TGCAGTGATTACTCCCAAGAGACCCAGTACTTC. This codes for CSDYSQETQYF.

V is TRBV5-1 and J is TRBJ1-6; 8 positions match TRBD1. CDR1 and CDR2 (germline): SGHRS, YFSETQ. Trimming cost V 4 bases and J 7 bases; bases outside gene matches: 13. CDR3 length: 17 amino acids. CDR3: CASSPESSDRGNSPLHF. In DNA, the CDR3 is TGCGCCAGCAGCCCCGAGTCTTCCGACAGGGGAAATTCACCCCTCCACTTT.

This chain links TRBV28 with TRBJ1-5; 7 bases line up with TRBD1. The CDR3 consists of 15 residues. Germline V gives CDR1 MDHEN, CDR2 SYDVKM. V lost 7 bases to trimming and J lost 3 bases; unmatched junction nucleotides: 9. CDR3 in amino acids: CASTPTGLNNQPQHF. The CDR3 coding sequence is TGTGCCAGCACCCCGACAGGGCTTAACAATCAGCCCCAGCATTTT.

This clone was seen once. This rearrangement joins TRBV12-3 or TRBV12-4 to TRBJ2-1; a possible D gene is TRBD2 (6 bases). The CDR3 sequence is 13 residues long. V lost 4 bases to trimming and J lost 6 bases, with 10 bases between them. The chain's CDR3 is CASSWDFSNEQFF. The CDR3, as DNA: TGTGCCAGCAGTTGGGACTTCAGCAATGAGCAGTTCTTC.

This chain joins TRBV6-6 and TRBJ2-7; D may be TRBD2 (7 bases). The germline CDR1 and CDR2 sequences are MNHNY and SVGAGI (reference sequence). This CDR3 is 15 amino acids long. V lost 2 bases and J lost 3, with 14 bases in between. CDR3 loop: CASSYRGGSSYEQYF. CDR3 nucleotide sequence: TGTGCCAGCAGTTACAGGGGGGGTAGCAGCTACGAGCAGTACTTC.

This clone was seen a few times. The genes are TRBV6-1 and TRBJ1-5; tentatively, D is TRBD1 (6 bases). CDR1 MNHNS and CDR2 SASEGT come from the germline V gene. This CDR3 has 14 residues. The V and J ends lost 3 bases and 6 bases respectively, with 12 bases between them. CDR3 DNA: TGTGCCAGCAGTGAGTTGGGGGCGCGTCAGCCCCAGCATTTT. Its translation is CASSELGARQPQHF.

The genes are TRBV7-9 and TRBJ1-1, with D possibly being TRBD1 (6 bases). This CDR3 region has 13 residues. Germline CDR1 reads SEHNR; CDR2 reads FQNEAQ (reference sequence). Trimming pared 5 bases from V and 11 bases from J, leaving 18 bases between. CDR3 protein: CASSDPGHPNAFF. For the CDR3, the DNA is TGTGCCAGCAGCGACCCGGGACATCCTAACGCTTTCTTT.

This clone came up once. This chain uses TRBV6-5 with TRBJ1-2; the match to TRBD1 covers 8 bases. The CDR3 has 15 amino acids. Germline V gene data show CDR1 as MNHEY and CDR2 as SVGAGI. V was clipped by 6 bases and J by 0 bases; unmatched bases: 6. CDR3 DNA: TGTGCCAGCAGAAGGACAGGGCAAGCTAACTATGGCTACACCTTC. Its translation is CASRRTGQANYGYTF.

The V call is TRBV4-2, the J call TRBJ2-1, with TRBD2 identical over 9 bases. The CDR3 has 16 amino acids. The V gene's germline CDR1 is LGHNA and CDR2 YNFKEQ. The V and J ends lost 1 base and 2 bases, in that order; junction bases with no gene match: 3. This CDR3 reads CASSQGLAGTYNEQFF. CDR3 in DNA: TGTGCCAGCAGCCAAGGCCTAGCGGGGACCTACAATGAGCAGTTCTTC.

The V gene is TRBV29-1, the J gene TRBJ2-1; D is uncertain. With 3 bases removed from V and 7 bases from J, the gap between germline ends came to 7 bases. Germline V gene data show CDR1 as SQVTM and CDR2 as ANQGSEA. The CDR3 consists of 11 residues. The CDR3 reads CSVDRWNEQFF. The CDR3 DNA is TGCAGCGTTGACCGGTGGAATGAGCAGTTCTTC.

The CDR3 loop reads CASSLKQERTDTQYF. CDR3 DNA sequence: TGTGCCAGCAGCTTAAAACAAGAGAGGACAGATACGCAGTATTTT. The gene calls are TRBV7-3 and TRBJ2-3; D is unresolved. The V end lost 1 base, the J end lost 3 bases, and 11 bases lay between the germline ends. The CDR3 loop spans 15 amino acids. Germline loops: CDR1 SGHTA, CDR2 FQGTGA.

The V call is TRBV20-1, the J call TRBJ2-7; D perhaps matches TRBD2 (6 bases). This CDR3 region has 11 residues. CDR1 is DFQATT and CDR2 is SNEGSKA in the germline V gene (reference sequence). V lost 1 base and J lost 6, with 7 bases in between. The CDR3 here is CSARAGVEQYF. CDR3 sequence (DNA): TGCAGTGCTAGAGCGGGGGTCGAGCAGTACTTC.

The chain has TRBV7-3 and TRBJ2-1; D call uncertain. CDR1 SGHTA and CDR2 FQGTGA come from the germline V gene. The CDR3 extends over 12 amino acids. The V gene lost 6 bases and the J gene lost 10 bases, with 13 bases spanning the gap. The CDR3 coding sequence is TGTGCCAGCAGGTACACGGCCGGGGAGCAGTTCTTC. Its protein product is CASRYTAGEQFF.

This clone was seen a few times. The chain is built from TRBV7-3 and TRBJ2-7; a weak D match, TRBD2 (5 bases). V shed 1 base and J shed 0 bases, with 10 bases lying between them. Germline V CDR1 and CDR2: SGHTA, FQGTGA. CDR3 length: 15 residues. CDR3 in DNA: TGTGCCAGCAGCTTAATATCGGGAAGCTCCTACGAGCAGTACTTC. Amino acids: CASSLISGSSYEQYF.

The chain links TRBV21-1 to TRBJ2-1; TRBD2, the D gene given by the table, was not confirmed from the DNA. TRBV21-1 is shown as a pseudogene. CDR3 length: 19 amino acids. As DNA, the CDR3 is TGTGCCAGCAGCTTACACCCTAGCGGGAGGGGCCCCTCCTACAATGAGCAGTTCTTC. It yields the protein CASSLHPSGRGPSYNEQFF.

The chain combines TRBV11-3 with TRBJ1-5, with D tentatively TRBD1 (5 bases). V lost 1 base and J 2 bases, leaving 15 bases between the germline ends. The CDR3 is 17 residues long. Germline-derived CDR1 and CDR2 are SGHNT and YENEEA. The CDR3 is CASSLVHRRMGNQPQHF. CDR3 DNA sequence: TGTGCCAGCAGCTTAGTCCACAGGCGTATGGGCAATCAGCCCCAGCATTTT.

The J gene is TRBJ2-7, the V gene TRBV7-6; 13 nucleotides match TRBD2. There are 15 residues in the CDR3. The germline V gene has CDR1 SGHVS and CDR2 FNYEAQ. Trimming cost V 4 bases and J 6 bases; bases outside gene matches: 6. The DNA for the CDR3 is TGTGCCAGCAGCTGGCGACTAGCGGGAGGTGGCGAGCAGTACTTC. Protein sequence: CASSWRLAGGGEQYF. The complete variable domain, with remaining parts taken from reference TRBV7-6 and TRBJ2-7, reads GAGVSQSPRYKVTKRGQDVALRCDPISGHVSLYWYRQALGQGPEFLTYFNYEAQQDKSGLPNDRFSAERPEGSISTLTIQRTEQRDSAMYRCASSWRLAGGGEQYFGPGTRLTVT.

The V gene is TRBV10-1, the J gene TRBJ2-1; possible D gene TRBD2, 7 bases. The CDR3 runs 14 residues. CDR1 WNHNN and CDR2 SYGVQD come from the germline V gene (reference sequence). With 4 bases removed from V and 7 bases from J, the gap between germline ends came to 14 bases. CDR3 amino acids: CASSGGRRGNEQFF. CDR3 sequence (DNA): TGCGCCAGCAGTGGCGGGAGAAGGGGGAATGAGCAGTTCTTC.